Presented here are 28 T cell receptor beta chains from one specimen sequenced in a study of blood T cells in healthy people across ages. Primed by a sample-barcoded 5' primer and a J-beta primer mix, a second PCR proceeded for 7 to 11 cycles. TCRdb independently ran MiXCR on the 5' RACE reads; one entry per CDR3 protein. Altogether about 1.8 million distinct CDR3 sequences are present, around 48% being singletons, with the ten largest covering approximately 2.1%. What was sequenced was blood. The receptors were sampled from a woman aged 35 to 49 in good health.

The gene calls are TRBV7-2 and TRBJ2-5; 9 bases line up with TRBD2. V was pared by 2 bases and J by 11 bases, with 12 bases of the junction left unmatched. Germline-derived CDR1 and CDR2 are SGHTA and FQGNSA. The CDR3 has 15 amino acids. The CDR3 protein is CASSLSGGYNNEQYF. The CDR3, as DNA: TGTGCCAGCAGCTTAAGCGGGGGGTACAACAATGAGCAGTACTTC.

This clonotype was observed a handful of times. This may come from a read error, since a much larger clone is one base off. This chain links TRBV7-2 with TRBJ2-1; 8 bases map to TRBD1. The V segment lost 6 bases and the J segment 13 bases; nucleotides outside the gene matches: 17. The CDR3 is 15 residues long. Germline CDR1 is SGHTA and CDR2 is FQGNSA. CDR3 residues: CASRPTGGSSETQFF. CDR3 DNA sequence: TGTGCCAGCAGACCAACAGGGGGGTCATCAGAGACCCAGTTCTTC.

This chain's CDR3 is CSARAQGAGSGANVLTF. CDR3 bases: TGCAGTGCTAGAGCCCAGGGGGCGGGTTCTGGGGCCAACGTCCTGACTTTC. V gene TRBV20-1 combines with J gene TRBJ2-6; 8 bases fit TRBD1. The length of the CDR3 is 17 residues. In germline, CDR1 is DFQATT, CDR2 SNEGSKA (reference sequence). V shed 1 base, J shed 1 base, and the junction held 6 bases outside the gene matches.

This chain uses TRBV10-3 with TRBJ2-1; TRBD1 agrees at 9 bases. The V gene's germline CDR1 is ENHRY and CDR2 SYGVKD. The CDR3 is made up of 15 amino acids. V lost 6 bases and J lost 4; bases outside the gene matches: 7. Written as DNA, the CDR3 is TGTGCCATCAGCCTTACAGGGGGCCTATACAATGAGCAGTTCTTC. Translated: CAISLTGGLYNEQFF.

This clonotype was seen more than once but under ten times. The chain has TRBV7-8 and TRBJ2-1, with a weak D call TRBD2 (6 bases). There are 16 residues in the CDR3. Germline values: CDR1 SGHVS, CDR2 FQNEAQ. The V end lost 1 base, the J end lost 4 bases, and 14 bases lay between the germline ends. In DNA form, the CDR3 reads TGTGCCAGCAGCTTAGAACGGGACTGGCCTTACAATGAGCAGTTCTTC. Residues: CASSLERDWPYNEQFF.

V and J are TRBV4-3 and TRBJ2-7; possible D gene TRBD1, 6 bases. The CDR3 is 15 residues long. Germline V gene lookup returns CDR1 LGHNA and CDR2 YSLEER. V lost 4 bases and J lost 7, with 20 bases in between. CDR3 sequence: CASSPTDRFPMEQYF. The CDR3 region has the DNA TGCGCCAGCAGCCCGACCGACAGGTTCCCCATGGAGCAGTACTTC.

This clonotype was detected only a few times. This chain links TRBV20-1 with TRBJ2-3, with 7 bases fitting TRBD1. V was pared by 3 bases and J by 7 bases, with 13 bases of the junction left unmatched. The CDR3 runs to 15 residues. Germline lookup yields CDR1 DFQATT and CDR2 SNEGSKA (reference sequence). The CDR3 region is CSASRNRGRSNTQYF. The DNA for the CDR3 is TGCAGTGCTAGCCGGAACAGGGGTCGATCCAATACGCAGTATTTT.

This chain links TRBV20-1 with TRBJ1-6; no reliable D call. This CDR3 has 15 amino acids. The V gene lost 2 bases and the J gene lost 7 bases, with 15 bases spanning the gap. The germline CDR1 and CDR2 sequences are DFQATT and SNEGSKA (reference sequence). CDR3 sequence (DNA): TGCAGTGCTAGAATGGGAGTCCGTCGGAATTCACCCCTCCACTTT. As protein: CSARMGVRRNSPLHF.

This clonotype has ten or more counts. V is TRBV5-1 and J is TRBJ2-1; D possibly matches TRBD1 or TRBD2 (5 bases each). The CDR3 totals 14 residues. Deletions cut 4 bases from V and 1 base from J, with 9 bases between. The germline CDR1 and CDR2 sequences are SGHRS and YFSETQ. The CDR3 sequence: CASSGGDSYNEQFF. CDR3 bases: TGCGCCAGCAGCGGGGGTGATTCCTACAATGAGCAGTTCTTC. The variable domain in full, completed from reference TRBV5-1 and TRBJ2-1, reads KAGVTQTPRYLIKTRGQQVTLSCSPISGHRSVSWYQQTPGQGLQFLFEYFSETQRNKGNFPGRFSGRQFSNSRSEMNVSTLELGDSALYLCASSGGDSYNEQFFGPGTRLTVL.

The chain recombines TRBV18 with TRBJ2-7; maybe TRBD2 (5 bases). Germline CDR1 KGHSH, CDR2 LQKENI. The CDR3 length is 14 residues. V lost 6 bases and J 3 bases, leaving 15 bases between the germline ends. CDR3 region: CASSTAAGNYEQYF. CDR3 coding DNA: TGTGCCAGCTCTACAGCTGCGGGTAACTACGAGCAGTACTTC.

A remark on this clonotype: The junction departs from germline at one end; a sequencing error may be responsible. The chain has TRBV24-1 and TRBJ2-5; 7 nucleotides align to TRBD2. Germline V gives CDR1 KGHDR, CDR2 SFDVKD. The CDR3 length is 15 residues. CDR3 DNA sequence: TGTGCCACTAGTGATTTAAATCAGGGAGGGGAGACCCAGTACTTC. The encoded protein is CATSDLNQGGETQYF.

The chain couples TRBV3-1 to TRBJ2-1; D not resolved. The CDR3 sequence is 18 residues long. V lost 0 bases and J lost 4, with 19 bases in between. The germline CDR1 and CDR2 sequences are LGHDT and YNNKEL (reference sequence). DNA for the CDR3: TGTGCCAGCAGCCAAGATTCAACACGTATACCACCATACAATGAGCAGTTCTTC. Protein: CASSQDSTRIPPYNEQFF.

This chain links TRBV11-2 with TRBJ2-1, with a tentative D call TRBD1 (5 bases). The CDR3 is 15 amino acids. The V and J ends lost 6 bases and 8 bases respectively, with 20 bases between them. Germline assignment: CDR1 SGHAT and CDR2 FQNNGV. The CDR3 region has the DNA TGTGCCAGCAGGATCATAACGACAGTTTTCGATGAGCAGTTCTTC. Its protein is CASRIITTVFDEQFF. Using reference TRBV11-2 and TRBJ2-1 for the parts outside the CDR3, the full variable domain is EAGVAQSPRYKIIEKRQSVAFWCNPISGHATLYWYQQILGQGPKLLIQFQNNGVVDDSQLPKDRFSAERLKGVDSTLKIQPAKLEDSAVYLCASRIITTVFDEQFFGPGTRLTVL.

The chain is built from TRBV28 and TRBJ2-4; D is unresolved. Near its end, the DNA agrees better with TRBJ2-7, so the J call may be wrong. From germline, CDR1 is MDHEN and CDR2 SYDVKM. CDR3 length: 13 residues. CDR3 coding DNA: TGTGCCAGCAGTGTTGATCCGAAGAACGAGCAGTACTTC. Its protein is CASSVDPKNEQYF.

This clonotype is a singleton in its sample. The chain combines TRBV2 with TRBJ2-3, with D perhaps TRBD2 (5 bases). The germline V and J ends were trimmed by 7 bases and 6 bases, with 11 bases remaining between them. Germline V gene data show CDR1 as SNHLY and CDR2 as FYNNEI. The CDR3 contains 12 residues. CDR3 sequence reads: CASTRGFDTQYF. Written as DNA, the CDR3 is TGTGCCAGCACCCGGGGTTTCGATACGCAGTATTTT.

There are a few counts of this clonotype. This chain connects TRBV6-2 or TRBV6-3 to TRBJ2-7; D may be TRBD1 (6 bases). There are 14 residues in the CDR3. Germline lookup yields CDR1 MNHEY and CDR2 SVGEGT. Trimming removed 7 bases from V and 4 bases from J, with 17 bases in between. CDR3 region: CASTTGLNAYEQYF. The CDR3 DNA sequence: TGTGCCAGCACCACAGGGTTAAACGCTTACGAGCAGTACTTC.

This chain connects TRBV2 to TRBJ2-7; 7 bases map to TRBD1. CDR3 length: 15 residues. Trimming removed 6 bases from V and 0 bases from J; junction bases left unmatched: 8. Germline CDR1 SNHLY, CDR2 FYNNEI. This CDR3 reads CASSGSGDSSYEQYF. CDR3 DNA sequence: TGTGCCAGCAGCGGGTCAGGGGACAGCTCCTACGAGCAGTACTTC. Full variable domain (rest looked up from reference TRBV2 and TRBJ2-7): EPEVTQTPSHQVTQMGQEVILRCVPISNHLYFYWYRQILGQKVEFLVSFYNNEISEKSEIFDDQFSVERPDGSNFTLKIRSTKLEDSAMYFCASSGSGDSSYEQYFGPGTRLTVT.

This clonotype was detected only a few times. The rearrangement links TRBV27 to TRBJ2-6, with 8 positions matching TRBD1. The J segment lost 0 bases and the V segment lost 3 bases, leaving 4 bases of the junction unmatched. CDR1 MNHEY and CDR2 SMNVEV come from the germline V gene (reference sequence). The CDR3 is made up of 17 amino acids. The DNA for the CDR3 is TGTGCCAGCAGTTTTGGGACAGGAGGCTCTGGGGCCAACGTCCTGACTTTC. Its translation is CASSFGTGGSGANVLTF.

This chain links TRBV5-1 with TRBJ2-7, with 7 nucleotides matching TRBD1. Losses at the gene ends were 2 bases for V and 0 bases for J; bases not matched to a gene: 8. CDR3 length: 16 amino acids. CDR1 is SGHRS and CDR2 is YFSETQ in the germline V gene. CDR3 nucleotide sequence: TGCGCCAGCAGCTTTACAGGGGCGACGAGCTCCTACGAGCAGTACTTC. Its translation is CASSFTGATSSYEQYF.

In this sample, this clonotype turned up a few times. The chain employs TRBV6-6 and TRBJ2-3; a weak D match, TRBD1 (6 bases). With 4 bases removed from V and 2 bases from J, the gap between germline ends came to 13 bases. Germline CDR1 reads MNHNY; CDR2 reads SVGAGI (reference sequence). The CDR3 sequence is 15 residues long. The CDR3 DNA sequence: TGTGCCAGCAGTTCGCCGGACAGAGCCACAGATACGCAGTATTTT. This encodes CASSSPDRATDTQYF.

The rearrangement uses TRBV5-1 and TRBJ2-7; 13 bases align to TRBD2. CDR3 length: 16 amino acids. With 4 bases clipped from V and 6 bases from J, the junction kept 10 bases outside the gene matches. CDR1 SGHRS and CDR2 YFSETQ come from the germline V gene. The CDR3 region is CASSTGLAGRAREQYF. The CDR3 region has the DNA TGCGCCAGCAGCACGGGACTAGCGGGGCGAGCGCGCGAGCAGTACTTC.

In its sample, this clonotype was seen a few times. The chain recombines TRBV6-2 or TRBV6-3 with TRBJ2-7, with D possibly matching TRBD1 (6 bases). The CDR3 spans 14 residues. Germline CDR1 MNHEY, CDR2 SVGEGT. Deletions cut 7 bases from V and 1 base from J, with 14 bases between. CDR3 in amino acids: CASKVRTESYEQYF. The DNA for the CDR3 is TGTGCCAGCAAAGTCAGGACAGAGTCCTACGAGCAGTACTTC.

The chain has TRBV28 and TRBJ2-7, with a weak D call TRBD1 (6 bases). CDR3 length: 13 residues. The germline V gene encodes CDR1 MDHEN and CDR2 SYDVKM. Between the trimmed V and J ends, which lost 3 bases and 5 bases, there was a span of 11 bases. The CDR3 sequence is CASSLAGADEQYF. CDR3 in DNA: TGTGCCAGCAGTTTGGCAGGGGCGGACGAGCAGTACTTC.

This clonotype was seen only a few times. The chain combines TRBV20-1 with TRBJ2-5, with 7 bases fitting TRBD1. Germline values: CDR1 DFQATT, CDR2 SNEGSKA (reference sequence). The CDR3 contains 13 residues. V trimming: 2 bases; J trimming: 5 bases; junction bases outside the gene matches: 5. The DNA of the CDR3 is TGCAGTGCTAGATGGACAGGCAGGGAGACCCAGTACTTC. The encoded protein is CSARWTGRETQYF.

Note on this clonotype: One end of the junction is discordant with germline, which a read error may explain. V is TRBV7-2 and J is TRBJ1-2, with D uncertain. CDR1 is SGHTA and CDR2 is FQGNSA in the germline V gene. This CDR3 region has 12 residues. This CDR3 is CVSSAEGYGYTF. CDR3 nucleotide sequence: TGTGTCAGCAGCGCGGAAGGGTATGGCTACACCTTC.

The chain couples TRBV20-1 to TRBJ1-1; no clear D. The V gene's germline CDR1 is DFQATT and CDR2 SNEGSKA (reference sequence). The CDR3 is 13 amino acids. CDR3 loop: CSAMGRVHTEAFF. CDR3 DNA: TGCAGCGCCATGGGGAGGGTGCACACTGAAGCTTTCTTT.

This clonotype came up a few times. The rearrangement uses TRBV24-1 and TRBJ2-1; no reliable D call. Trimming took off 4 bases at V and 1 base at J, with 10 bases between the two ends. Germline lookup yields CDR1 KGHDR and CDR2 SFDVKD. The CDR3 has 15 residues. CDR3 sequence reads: CATSDMVGSYNEQFF. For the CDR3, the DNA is TGTGCCACCAGTGACATGGTGGGTTCCTACAATGAGCAGTTCTTC.

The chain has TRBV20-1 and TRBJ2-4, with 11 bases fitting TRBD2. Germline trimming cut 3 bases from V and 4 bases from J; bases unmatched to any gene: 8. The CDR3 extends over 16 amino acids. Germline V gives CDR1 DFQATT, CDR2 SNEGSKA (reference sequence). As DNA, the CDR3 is TGCAGTGCTAGTCCTAGCGGGGGGCAGCGAAAAAACATTCAGTACTTC. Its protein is CSASPSGGQRKNIQYF.